This entry describes one TCR beta chain. Antigen: not known. These data come from a study of CD8 T cells in ankylosing spondylitis. Study results and caveats: Certain motif variants had earlier appeared in reactive arthritis synovial fluid and blood.

TCRdb re-called the 5' RACE reads through MiXCR, storing one row per CDR3 protein. The sample contains 350,000 or so distinct CDR3 sequences, over 12% of which appear only once. The sequenced sample consisted of blood, either unsorted or a sorted T cell fraction (not recorded which). The clonotype was recovered from a male donor with ankylosing spondylitis or in good health (not recorded which).

The CDR3 DNA reads TGTGCCAGCAGTCTCCTAGCGGGAGGTGCCTACGAGCAGTACTTC. The encoded protein is CASSLLAGGAYEQYF. The gene calls are TRBV12-3 or TRBV12-4 and TRBJ2-7; TRBD2 matches 11 bases. The CDR3 length is 15 residues. Germline trimming cut 5 bases from V and 2 bases from J; bases unmatched to any gene: 5.